Below, 23 T cell receptor beta chains from the same sample are listed, as sequenced in a study of CD8+ T cells in alopecia areata. RNA was extracted and reverse transcribed into cDNA as the sequencing template. The repertoire was sequenced with immunoSEQ multiplex PCR; TCRdb's copy has only in-frame clones and lacks some. The top ten clones hold less than 15% of a sample with 110,000 to 150,000 clones, more than 85% of them seen once. Treatment given: oral pan-JAK inhibitor, 5-10 mg twice daily. Sequencing was performed on CD8+ T cells sorted from blood, taken at week 4, from a patient treated with tofacitinib. These receptors all come from a human donor with alopecia areata.

The gene calls are TRBV9 and TRBJ2-1; D is perhaps TRBD1 or TRBD2 (5 bases each). V dropped 4 bases and J dropped 5 bases, with 10 bases sitting between them. The CDR3 has 13 residues. Germline V gene sequence: CDR1 SGDLS, CDR2 YYNGEE. In nucleotides, the CDR3 is TGTGCCAGCAGCTCCGGGACCAACAATGAGCAGTTCTTC. Translated, it gives CASSSGTNNEQFF.

V usage is TRBV10-3 and J usage is TRBJ2-7; D ambiguous. Deletions cut 3 bases from V and 3 bases from J, with 9 bases between. Germline loops: CDR1 ENHRY, CDR2 SYGVKD. The CDR3 length is 13 residues. The CDR3 DNA reads as TGTGCCATCAGTGACGCACAGCGCTACGAGCAGTACTTC. Translation: CAISDAQRYEQYF.

The V and J genes are TRBV27 and TRBJ1-5; D is undetermined. This CDR3 comprises 14 residues. Trimming pared 3 bases from V and 0 bases from J, leaving 6 bases between. Germline CDR1 reads MNHEY; CDR2 reads SMNVEV (reference sequence). The CDR3 spells CASSLHPSNQPQHF. The CDR3 DNA follows: TGTGCCAGCAGTTTGCATCCTAGCAATCAGCCCCAGCATTTT.

The chain is built from TRBV4-1 and TRBJ2-6, with D unresolved. The germline V gene has CDR1 MGHRA and CDR2 YSYEKL. Trimming shortened V by 4 bases and J by 0 bases, and 10 bases separated the two germline ends. CDR3 length: 16 amino acids. CDR3 residues: CASSPWITSGANVLTF. CDR3 coding DNA: TGCGCCAGCAGCCCGTGGATCACCTCTGGGGCCAACGTCCTGACTTTC.

The rearrangement joins TRBV27 to TRBJ2-7; 8 bases line up with TRBD2. V shed 4 bases, J shed 3 bases, and the junction held 11 bases outside the gene matches. CDR3 size: 16 residues. Germline V gene sequence: CDR1 MNHEY, CDR2 SMNVEV (reference sequence). The CDR3 nucleotides read TGTGCCAGCAGTTCCTCCATTAGCGGGACACGCTACGAGCAGTACTTC. It encodes CASSSSISGTRYEQYF.

This chain links TRBV6-5 with TRBJ2-1; D perhaps matches TRBD1 (5 bases). CDR1 and CDR2 (germline): MNHEY, SVGAGI. V was pared by 6 bases and J by 0 bases, with 9 bases between. This CDR3 has 14 residues. The CDR3 reads CASSQGVSYNEQFF. CDR3 nucleotides: TGTGCCAGCAGCCAAGGGGTCTCCTACAATGAGCAGTTCTTC.

The rearrangement uses TRBV27 and TRBJ1-2; D is undetermined. This CDR3 has 15 amino acids. V shed 5 bases and J shed 3 bases, with 16 bases lying between them. Germline V lookup: CDR1 MNHEY, CDR2 SMNVEV (reference sequence). CDR3 residues: CASSHIPTTYYGYTF. The CDR3 DNA is TGTGCCAGCAGTCACATTCCCACTACGTACTATGGCTACACCTTC.

The gene calls are TRBV27 and TRBJ2-7, with 8 bases matching TRBD2. This CDR3 region has 14 residues. CDR1 and CDR2 from the germline V gene are MNHEY and SMNVEV (reference sequence). The V and J ends lost 5 bases and 7 bases, in that order; junction bases with no gene match: 10. The CDR3: CASSGEGPGGEQYF. DNA of the CDR3: TGTGCCAGCAGTGGTGAGGGGCCGGGAGGGGAGCAGTACTTC.

V gene TRBV11-2 combines with J gene TRBJ1-1, with D uncertain. Trimming left V 1 base short and J 7 bases short, with 7 bases between. From germline, CDR1 is SGHAT and CDR2 FQNNGV. The CDR3 has 12 amino acids. CDR3 residues: CASSLGGFEAFF. The DNA of the CDR3 is TGTGCCAGCAGCTTAGGAGGCTTTGAAGCTTTCTTT.

The chain couples TRBV5-1 to TRBJ2-3, with TRBD2 matching 9 bases. The CDR3 covers 15 residues. Trimming at V came to 0 bases and at J to 2 bases, leaving 1 base not matched to a gene. CDR1 and CDR2 (germline): SGHRS, YFSETQ. This CDR3 reads CASSLERGATDTQYF. DNA of the CDR3: TGCGCCAGCAGCTTGGAGCGGGGGGCCACAGATACGCAGTATTTT.

The V call is TRBV11-1, the J call TRBJ1-1; D call uncertain. Trimming took off 5 bases at V and 4 bases at J, with 14 bases between the two ends. The germline V gene has CDR1 SGHAT and CDR2 FQDESV (reference sequence). The CDR3 loop spans 14 amino acids. CDR3 region: CASSPPQRSTEAFF. Here the CDR3 DNA reads TGTGCCAGCAGCCCGCCACAGCGTTCCACTGAAGCTTTCTTT.

In DNA form, the CDR3 reads TGTGCCAGCTCATTACCAGGGCTTTCTACAGATACGCAGTATTTT. This codes for CASSLPGLSTDTQYF. The chain is built from TRBV18 and TRBJ2-3; the D gene is possibly TRBD1 (5 bases). V was trimmed by 5 bases and J by 3 bases, leaving 15 bases between them. The CDR3 loop spans 15 amino acids. Looked up from germline, CDR1 is KGHSH and CDR2 is LQKENI.

The rearrangement joins TRBV2 to TRBJ2-1; D gene ambiguous. CDR1 is SNHLY, CDR2 FYNNEI, per germline. V was shortened by 4 bases and J by 10 bases, with 8 bases between the two germline ends. The CDR3 has 11 residues. The CDR3 DNA sequence: TGTGCCAGCAGTGGCGGTTGGGAGCAGTTCTTC. This gives the protein CASSGGWEQFF.

V gene TRBV4-1 combines with J gene TRBJ2-6; D perhaps matches TRBD2 (5 bases). CDR1 is MGHRA, CDR2 YSYEKL, per germline. Trimming left V 0 bases short and J 0 bases short, with 15 bases between. This CDR3 is 19 amino acids long. CDR3 protein: CASSQDTGRGISGANVLTF. The DNA of the CDR3 is TGCGCCAGCAGCCAAGATACGGGTCGGGGTATCTCTGGGGCCAACGTCCTGACTTTC.

This rearrangement joins TRBV11-3 to TRBJ2-3, with 8 bases identical to TRBD2. After removal of 5 bases from V and 2 bases from J, the junction contained 9 bases not matched to a gene. Germline CDR1 and CDR2: SGHNT and YENEEA. The CDR3 is 16 amino acids. CDR3 sequence: CASSLHLSGATDTQYF. CDR3 bases: TGTGCCAGCAGCCTTCACCTTAGCGGGGCCACAGATACGCAGTATTTT.

The V and J genes are TRBV27 and TRBJ2-7, with TRBD1 matching over 7 bases. The CDR3 totals 19 residues. Germline values: CDR1 MNHEY, CDR2 SMNVEV (reference sequence). V trimming: 2 bases; J trimming: 6 bases; junction bases outside the gene matches: 22. The CDR3 nucleotides are TGTGCCAGCAGTTTACCTCCGGGACAGTACCTACTAAGGTGCTTCGAGCAGTACTTC. Its translation is CASSLPPGQYLLRCFEQYF.

The genes are TRBV4-1 and TRBJ2-1, with a possible D match to TRBD2 (6 bases). This CDR3 has 18 residues. Germline-derived CDR1 and CDR2 are MGHRA and YSYEKL. The ends were cut back, 3 bases at V and 6 bases at J, with 24 bases in the middle. CDR3 in amino acids: CASSHFPKERAVGNEQFF. The DNA for the CDR3 is TGCGCCAGCAGCCATTTCCCCAAGGAGCGGGCGGTCGGCAATGAGCAGTTCTTC.

J is TRBJ1-5 and V is TRBV5-8; D gene uncertain. The CDR3 is 12 amino acids. V lost 4 bases and J lost 9, with 11 bases in between. The germline V gene encodes CDR1 SGHTS and CDR2 YDEGEE. The CDR3 here is CASSPNLTPQHF. The CDR3 bases are TGTGCCAGCAGCCCCAACTTGACGCCCCAGCATTTT.

This chain links TRBV7-9 with TRBJ2-7; TRBD1 matches at 8 bases. This CDR3 has 16 amino acids. Germline V lookup: CDR1 SEHNR, CDR2 FQNEAQ (reference sequence). With V trimmed by 2 bases and J by 1 base, 7 bases remained unmatched. The CDR3 loop is CASSLQGAQKSYEQYF. CDR3 nucleotide sequence: TGTGCCAGCAGCTTACAGGGGGCGCAGAAGTCCTACGAGCAGTACTTC.

J is TRBJ1-5 and V is TRBV5-1; the D is unclear. The CDR3 consists of 13 residues. CDR1 SGHRS and CDR2 YFSETQ come from the germline V gene. Deletions cut 2 bases from V and 0 bases from J, with 3 bases between. CDR3 amino acids: CASSFSSNQPQHF. The CDR3 nucleotides read TGCGCCAGCAGCTTCAGTAGCAATCAGCCCCAGCATTTT.

This sequence joins TRBV5-6 and TRBJ2-7, with 11 bases aligning to TRBD2. The V and J ends lost 2 bases and 0 bases, in that order; junction bases with no gene match: 1. This CDR3 is built from 15 residues. CDR1 and CDR2 (germline): SGHDT, YYEEEE. In DNA, the CDR3 is TGTGCCAGCAGCTTTAGCGGGAGGGACTCCTACGAGCAGTACTTC. The encoded protein is CASSFSGRDSYEQYF.

The chain carries TRBV10-2 and TRBJ2-7; either TRBD1 or TRBD2 may supply D (6 bases each). CDR3 length equals 15 residues. Germline V gives CDR1 WSHSY, CDR2 SAAADI. V lost 2 bases and J lost 3, with 14 bases in between. Here the CDR3 DNA reads TGCGCCAGCAGTGAGGACGGGGGCCTAATCTACGAGCAGTACTTC. Amino acid sequence: CASSEDGGLIYEQYF.

J is TRBJ2-2 and V is TRBV7-6, with 14 bases lining up with TRBD2. J was trimmed by 9 bases and V by 4 bases; bases with no gene match: 4. The CDR3 is made up of 15 amino acids. Germline values: CDR1 SGHVS, CDR2 FNYEAQ. In nucleotides, the CDR3 is TGTGCCAGCAGCTCCGGGACTAGCGGGAGTCGGGAGCTGTTTTTT. Its translation is CASSSGTSGSRELFF.